Following are 7 T cell receptor beta chains from one sample sequenced in a study of monozygotic twins with inflammatory bowel disease. With the 5' RACE reads reprocessed, TCRdb shows one record per CDR3 protein and no DNA. The sample shows 170,000 or so distinct CDR3 sequences, and less than 8% sits with its ten largest clones. Sequenced: blood. Receptors originate from a human donor with ulcerative colitis or Crohn's disease, or a healthy co-twin of an affected twin (not recorded which).

The chain has TRBV20-1 and TRBJ2-1; TCRdb picks TRBD2, but there is no DNA to check that call. There are 15 residues in the CDR3. The germline gives CDR1 DFQATT, CDR2 SNEGSKA (reference sequence). Here the CDR3 reads CSARDSTSLYNEQFF.

The rearrangement joins TRBV7-8 to TRBJ1-6; TCRdb names TRBD1, which stays unverified in the absence of DNA. This CDR3 spans 14 amino acids. The germline gives CDR1 SGHVS, CDR2 FQNEAQ. CDR3: CASSPDRDNSPLHF.

The chain has TRBV19 and TRBJ1-1; checking the TCRdb D call of TRBD1 is not possible without DNA. The CDR3 extends over 14 amino acids. Germline-derived CDR1 and CDR2 are LNHDA and SQIVND (reference sequence). This CDR3 is CASSISPGVTEAFF.

The genes are TRBV10-3 and TRBJ2-7. In germline, CDR1 is ENHRY, CDR2 SYGVKD. The length of the CDR3 is 15 residues. CDR3 sequence: CAISEWTGDSYEQYF.

Here the CDR3 reads CSVERLGNTEAFF. The V call is TRBV29-1, the J call TRBJ1-1. This CDR3 is built from 13 residues. Germline V gene data show CDR1 as SQVTM and CDR2 as ANQGSEA. The full variable domain, in which reference TRBV29-1 and TRBJ1-1 provide the parts outside the CDR3, is SAVISQKPSRDICQRGTSLTIQCQVDSQVTMMFWYRQQPGQSLTLIATANQGSEATYESGFVIDKFPISRPNLTFSTLTVSNMSPEDSSIYLCSVERLGNTEAFFGQGTRLTVV.

This rearrangement joins TRBV5-1 to TRBJ2-7; no DNA is available, so the TRBD2 call from TCRdb remains unchecked. CDR1 is SGHRS, CDR2 YFSETQ, per germline. This CDR3 comprises 16 residues. CDR3 residues: CASSLVPSGRGYEQYF.

The chain links TRBV20-1 to TRBJ1-1; with no DNA, the TCRdb D assignment of TRBD1 cannot be verified. The V gene's germline CDR1 is DFQATT and CDR2 SNEGSKA (reference sequence). The CDR3 covers 14 residues. CDR3 loop: CSAARTGTLAEAFF.